Listed below are T cell receptor beta chains from one sample, sequenced in a study of technical replicates of blood from four donors. Clones were read by immunoSEQ multiplex PCR, and TCRdb kept only the in-frame ones, dropping some. The table lists around 76,000 clones, just under 95% of them singletons, with roughly 0.39% in the top ten. The specimen was T cells isolated from PBMCs. Source of these receptors: a human donor in good health. The CDR3 runs from the conserved cysteine through the conserved F or W. Each record gives: clone size, J gene, V gene, D gene, CDR3 protein, CDR3 DNA. A D gene is named only where the DNA matches it firmly. Size values are once, few and many counts, or a class for expanded clones, and some rows have none.

clone size: .
J gene: TRBJ2-7
V gene: TRBV5-1
D gene: TRBD2
CDR3 protein: CASSLLPSGSYEQYF
CDR3 DNA: TGCGCCAGCAGCTTGCTCCCTAGCGGGAGCTACGAGCAGTACTTC

clone size: .
J gene: TRBJ2-7
V gene: TRBV6-6
D gene: TRBD2
CDR3 protein: CASGTSGRNIHEQYF
CDR3 DNA: TGTGCCAGTGGGACTAGCGGGAGAAATATCCACGAGCAGTACTTC

clone size: once
J gene: TRBJ2-3
V gene: TRBV4-3
D gene: .
CDR3 protein: CASSQEGGGTDTQYF
CDR3 DNA: TGCGCCAGCAGCCAAGAAGGAGGGGGCACAGATACGCAGTATTTT

clone size: .
J gene: TRBJ1-2
V gene: TRBV2
D gene: .
CDR3 protein: CASSEGFQGAGYTF
CDR3 DNA: TGTGCCAGCAGTGAAGGGTTTCAGGGTGCTGGCTACACCTTC

clone size: .
J gene: TRBJ1-4
V gene: TRBV13
D gene: .
CDR3 protein: CASSLEGSGEKLFF
CDR3 DNA: TGTGCCAGCAGCCTTGAGGGTTCGGGTGAAAAACTGTTTTTT

clone size: .
J gene: TRBJ2-1
V gene: TRBV4-1
D gene: TRBD2
CDR3 protein: CASSQELPGTRYSYNEQFF
CDR3 DNA: TGCGCCAGCAGCCAAGAACTACCCGGGACTAGGTATTCCTACAATGAGCAGTTCTTC

clone size: .
J gene: TRBJ1-1
V gene: TRBV6-5
D gene: .
CDR3 protein: CASSYSRVGIGAFF
CDR3 DNA: TGTGCCAGCAGTTACTCGAGGGTAGGGATTGGAGCTTTCTTT

clone size: .
J gene: TRBJ1-1
V gene: TRBV28
D gene: .
CDR3 protein: CASSLTGGRNTEAFF
CDR3 DNA: TGTGCCAGCAGTTTGACGGGGGGCAGGAACACTGAAGCTTTCTTT

clone size: .
J gene: TRBJ1-1
V gene: TRBV11-2
D gene: TRBD1
CDR3 protein: CASSLLGTVNTEAFF
CDR3 DNA: TGTGCCAGCAGCTTATTGGGGACAGTAAACACTGAAGCTTTCTTT

clone size: .
J gene: TRBJ2-7
V gene: TRBV19
D gene: TRBD1
CDR3 protein: CASSPGQGMYEQYF
CDR3 DNA: TGTGCCAGTAGCCCGGGACAGGGGATGTACGAGCAGTACTTC

clone size: .
J gene: TRBJ2-5
V gene: TRBV7-7
D gene: .
CDR3 protein: CASSLGGSEQETQYF
CDR3 DNA: TGTGCTAGCAGCTTAGGTGGAAGCGAACAAGAGACCCAGTACTTC

clone size: .
J gene: TRBJ2-3
V gene: TRBV4-2
D gene: .
CDR3 protein: CASSHVRGDTQYF
CDR3 DNA: TGTGCCAGCAGCCACGTCCGGGGAGATACGCAGTATTTT

clone size: .
J gene: TRBJ2-5
V gene: TRBV15
D gene: .
CDR3 protein: CATSRDRQGWAQYF
CDR3 DNA: TGTGCCACCAGCAGAGATAGGCAGGGATGGGCCCAGTACTTC

clone size: few
J gene: TRBJ1-5
V gene: TRBV15
D gene: TRBD1
CDR3 protein: CATSRTGTNQPQHF
CDR3 DNA: TGTGCCACCAGCAGGACAGGGACCAATCAGCCCCAGCATTTT

clone size: .
J gene: TRBJ2-2
V gene: TRBV18
D gene: TRBD2
CDR3 protein: CASSIAGGNTGELFF
CDR3 DNA: TGTGCCAGCTCCATCGCGGGAGGGAACACCGGGGAGCTGTTTTTT

clone size: .
J gene: TRBJ2-4
V gene: TRBV7-2
D gene: TRBD2
CDR3 protein: CASSSELGSGYKGYF
CDR3 DNA: TGTGCCAGCAGCTCGGAGCTAGGTAGCGGGTACAAAGGATACTTC

clone size: few
J gene: TRBJ1-1
V gene: TRBV30
D gene: .
CDR3 protein: CAWSAWSVNTEAFF
CDR3 DNA: TGTGCCTGGAGCGCATGGTCGGTTAACACTGAAGCTTTCTTT

clone size: once
J gene: TRBJ1-4
V gene: TRBV5-1
D gene: .
CDR3 protein: CASGNGGLNEKLFF
CDR3 DNA: TGCGCCAGCGGGAACGGGGGACTTAATGAAAAACTGTTTTTT

clone size: .
J gene: TRBJ1-4
V gene: TRBV19
D gene: .
CDR3 protein: CASSMEGGSEKLFF
CDR3 DNA: TGTGCCAGTAGTATGGAGGGCGGTAGTGAAAAACTGTTTTTT

clone size: .
J gene: TRBJ1-4
V gene: TRBV2
D gene: TRBD1
CDR3 protein: CASRGTAATNEKLFF
CDR3 DNA: TGTGCCAGCAGGGGGACAGCTGCAACTAATGAAAAACTGTTTTTT

clone size: .
J gene: TRBJ1-2
V gene: TRBV9
D gene: TRBD1
CDR3 protein: CASSGQGMSRVNGYTF
CDR3 DNA: TGTGCCAGCAGCGGACAGGGGATGTCCCGGGTAAATGGCTACACCTTC

clone size: .
J gene: TRBJ1-1
V gene: TRBV19
D gene: .
CDR3 protein: CASSIGVGNTEAFF
CDR3 DNA: TGTGCCAGTAGTATCGGGGTAGGGAACACTGAAGCTTTCTTT

clone size: .
J gene: TRBJ1-1
V gene: TRBV19
D gene: TRBD1
CDR3 protein: CASTDLQGAEAFF
CDR3 DNA: TGTGCCAGTACGGACCTTCAGGGGGCTGAAGCTTTCTTT

clone size: .
J gene: TRBJ1-1
V gene: TRBV28
D gene: .
CDR3 protein: CASSSGQWGTEAFF
CDR3 DNA: TGTGCCAGCAGTTCAGGACAGTGGGGCACTGAAGCTTTCTTT

clone size: .
J gene: TRBJ1-2
V gene: TRBV4-1
D gene: .
CDR3 protein: CASSQEEDVTYGYTF
CDR3 DNA: TGCGCCAGCAGCCAAGAGGAGGACGTGACCTATGGCTACACCTTC

clone size: few
J gene: TRBJ1-2
V gene: TRBV2
D gene: .
CDR3 protein: CARTTLIQNNYGYTF
CDR3 DNA: TGTGCCAGAACCACTCTTATACAGAACAACTATGGCTACACCTTC

clone size: .
J gene: TRBJ2-7
V gene: TRBV27
D gene: TRBD1
CDR3 protein: CASSSGPGTGSYEQYF
CDR3 DNA: TGTGCCAGCAGTTCTGGGCCCGGGACAGGTTCCTACGAGCAGTACTTC

clone size: .
J gene: TRBJ2-1
V gene: TRBV27
D gene: TRBD1
CDR3 protein: CASSLQGQTYNEQFF
CDR3 DNA: TGTGCCAGCAGTTTACAGGGACAGACCTACAATGAGCAGTTCTTC

clone size: .
J gene: TRBJ2-5
V gene: TRBV28
D gene: TRBD1
CDR3 protein: CASSSGDRGETQYF
CDR3 DNA: TGTGCCAGCAGCTCAGGCGACAGGGGCGAGACCCAGTACTTC

clone size: .
J gene: TRBJ1-3
V gene: TRBV15
D gene: .
CDR3 protein: CATSISGPRSGNTIYF
CDR3 DNA: TGTGCCACCAGTATTAGTGGTCCGAGATCTGGAAACACCATATATTTT

clone size: .
J gene: TRBJ1-3
V gene: TRBV7-9
D gene: .
CDR3 protein: CASRRNSSGNTIYF
CDR3 DNA: TGTGCCAGCAGACGTAACAGCTCTGGAAACACCATATATTTT

clone size: .
J gene: TRBJ2-5
V gene: TRBV29-1
D gene: TRBD2
CDR3 protein: CSVELLTGEAGATVETQYF
CDR3 DNA: TGCAGCGTTGAATTGCTAACTGGGGAGGCGGGAGCTACGGTAGAGACCCAGTACTTC

clone size: .
J gene: TRBJ2-1
V gene: TRBV4-1
D gene: .
CDR3 protein: CASSHQQGPSEQFF
CDR3 DNA: TGCGCCAGCAGCCATCAACAGGGACCTAGTGAGCAGTTCTTC

clone size: .
J gene: TRBJ2-5
V gene: TRBV7-2
D gene: TRBD1
CDR3 protein: CASSLRAGGQETQYF
CDR3 DNA: TGTGCCAGCAGCTTAAGGGCAGGGGGCCAAGAGACCCAGTACTTC

clone size: .
J gene: TRBJ2-3
V gene: TRBV9
D gene: .
CDR3 protein: CASSVAGQAATDTQYF
CDR3 DNA: TGTGCCAGCAGCGTAGCTGGGCAGGCCGCCACAGATACGCAGTATTTT

clone size: .
J gene: TRBJ1-1
V gene: TRBV6-6
D gene: TRBD1
CDR3 protein: CASSYLSGGYTEAFF
CDR3 DNA: TGTGCCAGCAGTTACTTATCAGGGGGCTATACTGAAGCTTTCTTT

clone size: .
J gene: TRBJ1-1
V gene: TRBV6-5
D gene: TRBD1
CDR3 protein: CASSYEGAWGTEAFF
CDR3 DNA: TGTGCCAGCAGTTACGAGGGGGCATGGGGCACTGAAGCTTTCTTT

clone size: .
J gene: TRBJ2-1
V gene: TRBV7-3
D gene: .
CDR3 protein: CASSLDLSSYNEQFF
CDR3 DNA: TGTGCCAGCAGCCTAGACTTAAGCTCCTACAATGAGCAGTTCTTC

clone size: .
J gene: TRBJ1-5
V gene: TRBV19
D gene: .
CDR3 protein: CASNFEENQPQHF
CDR3 DNA: TGTGCCAGTAATTTTGAGGAAAATCAGCCCCAGCATTTT

clone size: .
J gene: TRBJ1-2
V gene: TRBV6-4
D gene: TRBD1
CDR3 protein: CASSEQGGGGYTF
CDR3 DNA: TGTGCCAGCAGTGAACAAGGGGGCGGTGGCTACACCTTC

clone size: .
J gene: TRBJ2-5
V gene: TRBV6-5
D gene: TRBD1
CDR3 protein: CASSYFTGGAEETQYF
CDR3 DNA: TGTGCCAGCAGTTACTTTACAGGGGGCGCTGAAGAGACCCAGTACTTC

clone size: .
J gene: TRBJ2-1
V gene: TRBV9
D gene: .
CDR3 protein: CASSVGGDPYNEQFF
CDR3 DNA: TGTGCCAGCAGCGTAGGGGGGGACCCCTACAATGAGCAGTTCTTC

clone size: .
J gene: TRBJ2-7
V gene: TRBV28
D gene: .
CDR3 protein: CASKDSTYEQYF
CDR3 DNA: TGTGCCAGTAAGGACAGTACCTACGAGCAGTACTTC

clone size: .
J gene: TRBJ1-2
V gene: TRBV2
D gene: .
CDR3 protein: CASQGSSRDYGYTF
CDR3 DNA: TGTGCCAGCCAGGGGTCATCAAGGGACTATGGCTACACCTTC

clone size: once
J gene: TRBJ2-7
V gene: TRBV11-2
D gene: .
CDR3 protein: CVSVRGLGEQYF
CDR3 DNA: TGTGTCAGCGTTCGGGGTCTGGGGGAGCAGTACTTC

clone size: once
J gene: TRBJ2-7
V gene: TRBV13
D gene: TRBD2
CDR3 protein: CASSPLAGGPYEQYF
CDR3 DNA: TGTGCCAGCAGCCCGTTGGCGGGAGGGCCCTACGAGCAGTACTTC

clone size: .
J gene: TRBJ1-4
V gene: TRBV5-1
D gene: TRBD1
CDR3 protein: CASSPPDREEKLFF
CDR3 DNA: TGCGCCAGCAGCCCACCGGACAGGGAGGAAAAACTGTTTTTT

clone size: .
J gene: TRBJ2-2
V gene: TRBV27
D gene: TRBD2
CDR3 protein: CASSSVVAGAVGELFF
CDR3 DNA: TGTGCCAGCAGTTCGGTCGTAGCGGGAGCGGTCGGGGAGCTGTTTTTT

clone size: once
J gene: TRBJ2-7
V gene: TRBV7-9
D gene: TRBD2
CDR3 protein: CASSHKPGLETNEQYF
CDR3 DNA: TGTGCCAGCAGTCATAAACCGGGACTAGAGACCAACGAGCAGTACTTC

clone size: .
J gene: TRBJ2-7
V gene: TRBV12-5
D gene: .
CDR3 protein: CASGLLDRRSYEQYF
CDR3 DNA: TGTGCTAGTGGCCTACTGGACAGACGATCCTACGAGCAGTACTTC

clone size: .
J gene: TRBJ2-4
V gene: TRBV11-2
D gene: TRBD1
CDR3 protein: CASSADREINIQYF
CDR3 DNA: TGTGCCAGCAGCGCCGACAGGGAGATAAACATTCAGTACTTC